This T cell receptor (beta chain) comes out of a study of blood T cell repertoires in COVID-19. Study details: The United States, Italy and Spain supplied acute and convalescent COVID-19 samples. T cells, B-cell-depleted T cells, or PBMCs supplied cDNA or gDNA.

Under the authors' procedure: Reference gene primer amplification in the assay estimated nucleated cell counts. Here immunoSEQ multiplex PCR was the method, and the copy in TCRdb shows in-frame clones only, minus some. The V and J calls and the clone size are those of that table, but D and trimming were determined from the DNA. The data contain roughly 230,000 clones, roughly 89% of them singletons. This CDR3 is built from 13 residues. V shed 4 bases and J shed 4 bases, with 12 bases lying between them. Looked up from germline, CDR1 is SGHDT and CDR2 is YYEEEE. Sequencing used peripheral blood. The receptor's source is a woman in her forties who had recovered from COVID-19. The J gene is TRBJ2-7, the V gene TRBV5-6, with D perhaps TRBD1 (6 bases). CDR3 residues: CASSLRTVYEQYF. As DNA, the CDR3 is TGTGCCAGCAGCCTACGGACAGTTTACGAGCAGTACTTC.